This TCR beta chain is from a study of T cells in Graves' hyperthyroidism and ophthalmopathy. Study-wide background: Peripheral blood was acquired at first diagnosis, ahead of any therapy whatsoever.

Trimming took 0 bases from V and 9 from J, leaving 15 bases between them. This CDR3 has 15 amino acids. In germline, CDR1 is SGHAT, CDR2 FQNNGV. TCR beta CDR3 regions were amplified from RNA transcripts. When the TCR CDR3 underwent first-round RT-PCR, the HTBI primer set was used. Each CDR3 protein is one row after TCRdb ran MiXCR on the multiplex PCR reads. The sample carries roughly 600,000 distinct CDR3 sequences, more than 14% recorded once. Uncontrolled infection, other autoimmune disease, pregnancy or lactation disqualified patients from enrolment. This clonotype was seen repeatedly, ten times or more.

This sequence was found in a woman in her 50s with Graves' ophthalmopathy. The chain recombines TRBV11-2 with TRBJ2-1; the D is unclear. Input material: blood. The CDR3 protein is CASSLDWIIGTEQFF. DNA for the CDR3: TGTGCCAGCAGCTTAGATTGGATTATAGGCACTGAGCAGTTCTTC.